Below, one T cell receptor beta chain is given with its context. As yet, its antigen is unknown. This record belongs to a study of cytomegalovirus exposure and HLA in healthy donors. The study's findings and limits: The majority of CMV-associated TCR beta chains were reported as apparently HLA-restricted in a later analysis. TCR beta chain V- and J-gene trimming was linked, in a later analysis, to a missense variant in DCLRE1C.

The length of the CDR3 is 15 residues. Trimming shortened V by 2 bases and J by 3 bases, and 11 bases separated the two germline ends. CDR1 and CDR2 from the germline V gene are MNHEY and SMNVEV (reference sequence). Both 60 Vbeta primers and 13 Jbeta primers went into the PCR. This table comes from immunoSEQ multiplex PCR, and its TCRdb copy is limited to in-frame clones, with some not included. Here the sample spans about 87,000 clones, around 8% being singletons. The sample was PBMCs. The source is a man aged 50 or older in good health and CMV-seronegative. This chain uses TRBV27 with TRBJ2-1; tentative D call: TRBD1 (6 bases). The CDR3 sequence is CASSLTGSRYNEQFF. The CDR3, as DNA: TGTGCCAGCAGTTTAACAGGGTCGCGCTACAATGAGCAGTTCTTC.